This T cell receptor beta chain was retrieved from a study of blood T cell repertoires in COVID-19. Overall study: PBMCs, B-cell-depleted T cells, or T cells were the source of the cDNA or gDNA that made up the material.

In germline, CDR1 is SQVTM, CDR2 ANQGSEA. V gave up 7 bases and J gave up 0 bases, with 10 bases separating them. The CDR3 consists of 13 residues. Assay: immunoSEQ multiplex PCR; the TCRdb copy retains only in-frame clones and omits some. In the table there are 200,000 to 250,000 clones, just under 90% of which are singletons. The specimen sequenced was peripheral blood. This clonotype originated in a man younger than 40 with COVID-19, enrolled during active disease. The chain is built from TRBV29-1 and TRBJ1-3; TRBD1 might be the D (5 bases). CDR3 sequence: CSGSGSSGNTIYF. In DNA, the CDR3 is TGCAGCGGCTCAGGGTCCTCTGGAAACACCATATATTTT.